The 27 T cell receptor beta chains given below trace back to one sample, sequenced in a study of blood T cell repertoires in COVID-19. This table comes from immunoSEQ multiplex PCR, and its TCRdb copy is limited to in-frame clones, with some not included. The table lists over 120,000 clones, roughly 84% of them singletons. Sequencing was carried out using peripheral blood. These receptors came from a human donor with acute or convalescent COVID-19. The donor label of this sample is uncertain.

The chain employs TRBV7-8 and TRBJ2-1, with no clear D. Trimming pared 0 bases from V and 4 bases from J, leaving 4 bases between. The CDR3 runs to 13 residues. Germline V gene sequence: CDR1 SGHVS, CDR2 FQNEAQ. CDR3 nucleotides: TGTGCCAGCAGCTTAGCGGCTTACAATGAGCAGTTCTTC. Residues: CASSLAAYNEQFF.

This chain links TRBV19 with TRBJ2-3, with 9 bases fitting TRBD1. Germline CDR1 LNHDA, CDR2 SQIVND (reference sequence). V lost 3 bases and J lost 5; bases outside the gene matches: 9. The CDR3 runs 16 residues. The CDR3, as DNA: TGTGCCAGTAGTATCACAGGGGGCTCCGGCTTAGATACGCAGTATTTT. Its translation is CASSITGGSGLDTQYF.

The chain recombines TRBV5-1 with TRBJ1-2; 9 bases match TRBD1. This CDR3 has 15 amino acids. Germline lookup yields CDR1 SGHRS and CDR2 YFSETQ. The J segment lost 4 bases and the V segment lost 4 bases, leaving 8 bases of the junction unmatched. In nucleotides, the CDR3 is TGCGCCAGCAGCAACGGACAGGGGACACTCTATGGCTACACCTTC. Protein: CASSNGQGTLYGYTF.

The count of this clone is one. V is TRBV28 and J is TRBJ1-2; D is unclear. The germline V and J ends were trimmed by 6 bases and 0 bases, with 8 bases remaining between them. Germline V gives CDR1 MDHEN, CDR2 SYDVKM. The CDR3 consists of 13 residues. The CDR3 nucleotides are TGTGCCAGCAGCTACAGCTCTAACTATGGCTACACCTTC. This translates into CASSYSSNYGYTF.

The rearrangement uses TRBV24-1 and TRBJ2-3, with 7 bases fitting TRBD2. After removal of 3 bases from V and 4 bases from J, the junction contained 21 bases not matched to a gene. Germline V gene sequence: CDR1 KGHDR, CDR2 SFDVKD. There are 20 residues in the CDR3. This CDR3 reads CATSDPGLRVGEGPPDTQYF. DNA of the CDR3: TGTGCCACCAGTGATCCGGGACTCCGTGTGGGGGAGGGCCCCCCAGATACGCAGTATTTT.

V gene TRBV6-2 or TRBV6-3 combines with J gene TRBJ2-2; D is undetermined. Germline V lookup: CDR1 MNHEY, CDR2 SVGEGT. The CDR3 runs 14 residues. Trimming took 5 bases from V and 3 from J, leaving 10 bases between them. CDR3 sequence: CASSRRLDTGELFF. In DNA form, the CDR3 reads TGTGCCAGCAGTCGTCGACTTGACACCGGGGAGCTGTTTTTT.

The chain couples TRBV19 to TRBJ2-3; no reliable D call. Germline V gene sequence: CDR1 LNHDA, CDR2 SQIVND (reference sequence). The ends were cut back, 3 bases at V and 8 bases at J, with 9 bases in the middle. This CDR3 is built from 12 residues. CDR3 nucleotides: TGTGCCAGTAGTATTGTGAGAGGTACGCAGTATTTT. Translating it yields CASSIVRGTQYF.

This clone was observed once. The chain couples TRBV12-3 or TRBV12-4 to TRBJ2-7; the D gene is possibly TRBD1 (6 bases). There are 13 residues in the CDR3. Trimming left V 5 bases short and J 1 base short, with 9 bases between. CDR3 loop: CASSLTGSYEQYF. The CDR3 nucleotides are TGTGCCAGCAGTCTAACAGGGTCCTACGAGCAGTACTTC.

In DNA form, the CDR3 reads TGTGCCTGGAGTGGTATGGCGAACACTGAAGCTTTCTTT. It yields the protein CAWSGMANTEAFF. The chain carries TRBV30 and TRBJ1-1; unclear D gene. V gave up 1 base and J gave up 1 base, with 7 bases separating them. The germline V gene encodes CDR1 GTSNPN and CDR2 SVGIG (reference sequence). There are 13 residues in the CDR3.

This clone has a single count. The V and J genes are TRBV2 and TRBJ1-1; D is ambiguous. Trimming removed 4 bases at V and 1 base at J, with 7 bases between. CDR3 length: 13 residues. The germline V gene encodes CDR1 SNHLY and CDR2 FYNNEI. CDR3 coding DNA: TGTGCCAGCAGTGTTTCCCAGAACACTGAAGCTTTCTTT. It yields the protein CASSVSQNTEAFF.

The rearrangement uses TRBV3-1 (or the pseudogene TRBV3-2) and TRBJ2-7; perhaps TRBD2 as D (7 bases). With 1 base removed from V and 7 bases from J, the gap between germline ends came to 20 bases. Germline CDR1 and CDR2: LGHDT and YNNKEL (reference sequence). CDR3 size: 16 residues. The CDR3 DNA is TGTGCCAGCAGCCAAGTGAGTGGCGCGGGGGCTGGGGAGCAGTACTTC. This codes for CASSQVSGAGAGEQYF.

The V and J genes are TRBV28 and TRBJ2-3, with D tentatively TRBD2 (6 bases). The CDR3 covers 13 residues. Germline values: CDR1 MDHEN, CDR2 SYDVKM. Trimming removed 2 bases at V and 3 bases at J, with 6 bases between. CDR3 sequence: CASSLGGTDTQYF. The DNA of the CDR3 is TGTGCCAGCAGTTTAGGGGGGACAGATACGCAGTATTTT.

A few counts support this clone. This chain joins TRBV11-3 and TRBJ1-2; D is unclear. CDR3 length equals 12 residues. Germline assignment: CDR1 SGHNT and CDR2 YENEEA. Deletions cut 7 bases from V and 1 base from J, with 7 bases between. Here the CDR3 reads CASKDCNYGYTF. DNA for the CDR3: TGTGCCAGCAAGGACTGTAACTATGGCTACACCTTC.

The chain couples TRBV24-1 to TRBJ1-2; D possibly corresponds to TRBD1 (6 bases). The germline V gene encodes CDR1 KGHDR and CDR2 SFDVKD. The V and J ends lost 4 bases and 2 bases respectively, with 10 bases between them. The CDR3 has 14 amino acids. The DNA of the CDR3 is TGTGCCACCAGTGACGATGACAGGAACTATGGCTACACCTTC. Translating it yields CATSDDDRNYGYTF.

The chain combines TRBV6-6 with TRBJ2-7; 11 nucleotides line up with TRBD1. The CDR3 extends over 15 amino acids. Germline V CDR1 and CDR2: MNHNY, SVGAGI (reference sequence). The J segment lost 0 bases and the V segment lost 5 bases, leaving 3 bases of the junction unmatched. The CDR3 reads CASSPGTGGSYEQYV. Here the CDR3 DNA reads TGTGCCAGCAGTCCCGGGACAGGGGGCTCCTACGAGCAGTACGTC.

The chain joins TRBV21-1 to TRBJ2-2; the DNA was not used to check the table's D call, TRBD2. TRBV21-1 is a pseudogene segment. The CDR3 consists of 15 residues. The CDR3 spells CASSKAGDDTGELFF. In DNA form, the CDR3 reads TGTGCCAGCAGCAAAGCGGGAGATGACACCGGGGAGCTGTTTTTT.

A few counts support this clone. The CDR3 DNA follows: TGCGCCAGCAGCTTGGGTGAGGCTCTCAATAATTCACCCCTCCACTTT. This codes for CASSLGEALNNSPLHF. The chain carries TRBV5-1 and TRBJ1-6; D remains unclear. The CDR3 totals 16 residues. Germline assignment: CDR1 SGHRS and CDR2 YFSETQ. Trimming cost V 0 bases and J 5 bases, with 12 bases left between them.

This chain joins TRBV19 and TRBJ1-1; 7 positions match TRBD1. This CDR3 is built from 14 residues. Germline CDR1 is LNHDA and CDR2 is SQIVND (reference sequence). V trimming: 6 bases; J trimming: 2 bases; junction bases outside the gene matches: 6. CDR3 DNA sequence: TGTGCCAGTAGAACGGGACAGCCAAACACTGAAGCTTTCTTT. Translating gives CASRTGQPNTEAFF. The full variable domain, its missing parts supplied by reference TRBV19 and TRBJ1-1, is DGGITQSPKYLFRKEGQNVTLSCEQNLNHDAMYWYRQDPGQGLRLIYYSQIVNDFQKGDIAEGYSVSREKKESFPLTVTSAQKNPTAFYLCASRTGQPNTEAFFGQGTRLTVV.

The V gene is TRBV28, the J gene TRBJ1-5; 8 positions agree with TRBD1. V shed 3 bases, J shed 7 bases, and the junction held 2 bases outside the gene matches. The V gene's germline CDR1 is MDHEN and CDR2 SYDVKM. The CDR3 is 13 residues long. DNA for the CDR3: TGTGCCAGCAGTTTCGACAGGGGCCAGCCCCAGCATTTT. This translates into CASSFDRGQPQHF.

The gene calls are TRBV15 and TRBJ1-5; D is unresolved. The CDR3 contains 16 residues. Per germline, CDR1 LNHNV and CDR2 YYDKDF (reference sequence). Trimming removed 3 bases from V and 2 bases from J, with 14 bases in between. Here the CDR3 DNA reads TGTGCCACCAGCAGTGGACTCCGGGGAGGCAATCAGCCCCAGCATTTT. This gives the protein CATSSGLRGGNQPQHF.

The CDR3 sequence: CASLTTRSGNTIYF. In nucleotides, the CDR3 is TGTGCCAGCCTGACAACTCGCTCTGGAAACACCATATATTTT. This sequence joins TRBV6-6 and TRBJ1-3; D gene uncertain. Germline lookup yields CDR1 MNHNY and CDR2 SVGAGI (reference sequence). Trimming pared 8 bases from V and 0 bases from J, leaving 11 bases between. CDR3 length: 14 residues.

V gene TRBV7-3 combines with J gene TRBJ2-2; TRBD2 is a possible D gene (6 bases). The CDR3 is made up of 16 amino acids. V lost 2 bases to trimming and J lost 0 bases, with 10 bases between them. Germline assignment: CDR1 SGHTA and CDR2 FQGTGA. CDR3 protein: CASSLHGSANTGELFF. The CDR3 DNA sequence: TGTGCCAGCAGCTTACACGGGAGCGCGAACACCGGGGAGCTGTTTTTT.

The chain combines TRBV4-3 with TRBJ1-2, with 8 bases that match TRBD1. V lost 3 bases, J lost 4 bases, and 13 bases stayed unmatched. Per the germline V gene, CDR1 is LGHNA and CDR2 is YSLEER. The CDR3 is 17 residues long. This CDR3 is CASSQSGTGGLIYGYTF. The CDR3 DNA reads TGCGCCAGCAGCCAGAGTGGGACAGGCGGATTGATCTATGGCTACACCTTC.

V and J are TRBV19 and TRBJ1-4; 11 nucleotides align to TRBD1. The germline V gene encodes CDR1 LNHDA and CDR2 SQIVND (reference sequence). The CDR3 has 14 residues. Losses at the gene ends were 6 bases for V and 7 bases for J; bases not matched to a gene: 4. In nucleotides, the CDR3 is TGTGCCAGTAGCGGACAGGGGGCAACTGAAAAACTGTTTTTT. Translating gives CASSGQGATEKLFF.

The chain recombines TRBV6-5 with TRBJ2-2; D might be TRBD1 (5 bases). There are 15 residues in the CDR3. Per germline, CDR1 MNHEY and CDR2 SVGAGI. Trimming left V 9 bases short and J 1 base short, with 15 bases between. The CDR3 nucleotides are TGTGCCAGTTATAAGGACACAAAGAACACCGGGGAGCTGTTTTTT. Translated, it gives CASYKDTKNTGELFF.

The V and J genes are TRBV3-1 (or the pseudogene TRBV3-2) and TRBJ2-7; TRBD1 matches 7 bases. Trimming took 2 bases from V and 3 from J; bases not matched to a gene: 4. Germline V gene lookup returns CDR1 LGHDT and CDR2 YNNKEL (reference sequence). The CDR3 runs 14 residues. The CDR3 reads CASSQYRGGYEQYF. The CDR3 DNA reads TGTGCCAGCAGCCAATACAGGGGCGGCTACGAGCAGTACTTC.

The gene calls are TRBV9 and TRBJ2-3; 8 bases are shared with TRBD2. The CDR3 runs 18 residues. In germline, CDR1 is SGDLS, CDR2 YYNGEE. With 2 bases clipped from V and 0 bases from J, the junction kept 11 bases outside the gene matches. CDR3 in amino acids: CASSVEGSGGLSTDTQYF. The CDR3 DNA reads as TGTGCCAGCAGCGTCGAAGGCTCGGGAGGGCTGAGCACAGATACGCAGTATTTT.